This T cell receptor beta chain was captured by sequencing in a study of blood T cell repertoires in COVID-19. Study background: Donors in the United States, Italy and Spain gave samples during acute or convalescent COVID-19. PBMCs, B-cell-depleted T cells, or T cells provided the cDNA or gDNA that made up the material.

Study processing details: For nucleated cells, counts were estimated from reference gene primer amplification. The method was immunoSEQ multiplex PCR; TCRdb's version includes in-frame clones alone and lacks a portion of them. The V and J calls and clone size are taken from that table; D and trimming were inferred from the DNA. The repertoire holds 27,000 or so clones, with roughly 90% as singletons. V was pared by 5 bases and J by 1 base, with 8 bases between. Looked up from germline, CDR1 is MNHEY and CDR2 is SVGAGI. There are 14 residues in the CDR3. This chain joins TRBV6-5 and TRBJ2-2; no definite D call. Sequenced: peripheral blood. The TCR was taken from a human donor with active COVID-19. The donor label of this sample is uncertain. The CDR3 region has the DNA TGTGCCAGCAGTCCCCGACTGAACACCGGGGAGCTGTTTTTT. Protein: CASSPRLNTGELFF.